Given below is one TCR delta chain in context. Its antigen remains undetermined. No clone much larger than this one lies a single base away; base qualities are absent. These data originate in a study of Vδ1+ human thymocytes listed by TCRdb under 2018. Background on the whole study: As a data resource, the study described the mRNA-level TRG and TRD CDR3 repertoires of highly purified Vdelta1+ thymocytes obtained from young children. Validation of the multiplex-based CDR3 amplicon strategy against 5'RACE-based CDR3 amplicon generation methods had been performed previously.

General findings and caveats noted by the study authors: Despite high sort purity, around 20% of thymic TRD sequences were Vdelta2 (and few Vdelta3), unlike peripheral blood Vdelta1+ controls. Donors shared many TRG clonotypes (up to about 7x10^3), but TRD repertoires were essentially private, with at most 116 shared. The use of highly purified populations and single-cell validation was advised by the authors, since misinterpretation of bulk repertoire data could be caused by unexpected Vdelta2 sequences. Donors did not cluster by age or sex, so the analyses were not stratified by age or sex. In contrast to oligoclonal peripheral blood repertoires, thymic TRG and TRD repertoires appeared to be highly polyclonal with Gaussian CDR3 length distributions.

RNA extraction was carried out with the RNeasy mini kit, and reverse transcription was then done using Superscript III. To generate the CDR3 amplicons, a multiplex PCR was run using pooled V-gene forward primers together with a constant-region reverse primer that carried Illumina adaptor overhangs. Amplicons were gel-purified, then indexed with Nextera index primers over approximately 8 extra PCR cycles and purified with AMPure XP beads. The libraries were sequenced on an Illumina MiSeq using paired-end 250 bp reads, dual indexing and a roughly 20% PhiX spike-in. The original methods were these. FastQC was used to quality check the reads, while ea-utils fastq-join merged the TRG read pairs. IMGT/HighV-QUEST was used to annotate sequences, retaining only productive sequences with an unambiguous V-gene assignment, and each clonotype was defined by an identical CDR3 sequence. For downstream analysis, VDJtools 1.1.1, tcR 2.2.3, Treemap and vegan Shannon diversity in R 3.4.4 were used. TCRdb recomputed clones from the public reads with CATT; identical DNA rows were then combined. The V and J calls were not made by the authors but by TCRdb's processing. This sample is represented by about 73,000 delta-chain clones; about 35% of them were singletons. About 0.24% of the sample is taken by the ten largest.

Taken from cysteine to phenylalanine, the CDR3 has 22 residues. Left in the record is the CDR3 DNA by itself, 66 bases read in frame from the first base. Germline trimming amounts to 5 bases on V and 7 bases on J, with 32 as the count of junction bases outside the gene matches. Sequences TSWWSYY (CDR1) and QGS (CDR2) are obtained from the germline V gene. Thymic samples were depleted of alphabeta T cells, then CD3+ TCRVdelta1+ TCRVdelta2- thymocytes were FACS-sorted. Sorted Vdelta1+ thymocyte purity ranged from about 98% to 99.6%. Thymic specimens came from roughly eight paediatric patients undergoing corrective cardiac surgery, aged from roughly 5 days to 16 months. The thymic tissue was dispersed, and mononuclear cells were isolated using a Histopaque-1077 density gradient. For staining, the antibodies used were anti-TCRVdelta1 clone TS8.2, anti-TCRVdelta2 clone B6, anti-CD3 clone HIT3a and anti-TCRalphabeta clone IP26.

In this chain, TRDV1 is recombined with TRDJ1; TRDD3 matches 9 bases in the middle. Sequencing used Vdelta1+ gamma-delta thymocytes from the thymus. The meaning of the sample's cell subset or site label: FACS-sorted CD3+ TCRalphabeta- TCRVdelta1+ TCRVdelta2- thymocytes. The sequence derives from a boy younger than two who had congenital heart surgery. The nucleotide sequence reads TGTGCTCTTGGGCCACACCCAGAGAACAGGGGATACGCGGGGATTTGGGGGATTAAACTCATCTTT. Protein translation: CALGPHPENRGYAGIWGIKLIF.